Presented here are 5 T cell receptor beta chains from one specimen sequenced in a study of response to subunit inactivated influenza vaccine. Each CDR3 protein gets one entry after TCRdb re-called the RT-PCR reads with MiXCR. The repertoire includes 550,000 to 800,000 distinct CDR3 sequences, around 16% of them detected once, and roughly 10% sits in the top ten. Sequenced material: PBMCs from blood, taken roughly 12 days after vaccination. The receptor source for this set is a man in his forties or fifties who received an inactivated influenza vaccine.

This clonotype was counted only a few times. V and J are TRBV4-3 and TRBJ1-2; D perhaps matches TRBD1 (6 bases). The V end lost 0 bases, the J end lost 4 bases, and 12 bases lay between the germline ends. The length of the CDR3 is 15 residues. Germline loops: CDR1 LGHNA, CDR2 YSLEER. CDR3 protein: CASSQDRQGPYGYTF. Written as DNA, the CDR3 is TGCGCCAGCAGCCAAGATCGGCAGGGGCCCTATGGCTACACCTTC.

V and J are TRBV6-1 and TRBJ2-4; D remains unclear. The CDR3 runs to 13 residues. V shed 8 bases and J shed 8 bases, with 16 bases lying between them. Per germline, CDR1 MNHNS and CDR2 SASEGT. The CDR3 loop reads CASWASGEYIQYF. For the CDR3, the DNA is TGTGCCAGCTGGGCGTCCGGAGAATACATTCAGTACTTC.

A word on this clonotype: An end of the junction differs from the germline gene, which may be a read error. The rearrangement uses TRBV3-1 and TRBJ1-1; D ambiguous. In germline, CDR1 is LGHDT, CDR2 YNNKEL (reference sequence). The CDR3 consists of 14 residues. CDR3 protein: CGSSPRAVNTEAFF. The CDR3 coding sequence is TGTGGCAGCAGCCCTCGGGCAGTGAACACTGAAGCTTTCTTT.

The chain has TRBV20-1 and TRBJ1-4, with no clear D. Germline V lookup: CDR1 DFQATT, CDR2 SNEGSKA (reference sequence). V was pared by 1 base and J by 8 bases, with 8 bases between. This CDR3 has 12 residues. DNA of the CDR3: TGCAGTGCTAGAGGATTTGGGGAAAAACTGTTTTTT. Amino acid sequence: CSARGFGEKLFF.

The genes are TRBV5-1 and TRBJ2-5; 7 nucleotides line up with TRBD2. Germline V gives CDR1 SGHRS, CDR2 YFSETQ. Trimming took 3 bases from V and 9 from J; bases not matched to a gene: 17. The CDR3 covers 16 residues. The CDR3 protein is CASSSQISGSLTAQYF. The CDR3 nucleotides read TGCGCCAGCAGCTCCCAGATTAGCGGGTCTTTGACGGCCCAGTACTTC.